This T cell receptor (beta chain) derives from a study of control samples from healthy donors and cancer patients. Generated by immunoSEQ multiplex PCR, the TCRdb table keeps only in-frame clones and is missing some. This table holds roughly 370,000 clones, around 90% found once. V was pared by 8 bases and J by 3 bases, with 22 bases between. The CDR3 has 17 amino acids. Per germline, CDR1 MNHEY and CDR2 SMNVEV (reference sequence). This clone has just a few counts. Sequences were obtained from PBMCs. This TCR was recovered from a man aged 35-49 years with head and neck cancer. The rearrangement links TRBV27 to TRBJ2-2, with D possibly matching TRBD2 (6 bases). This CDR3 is CASLGNSLGGYTGELFF. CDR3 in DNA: TGTGCCAGCCTCGGGAATAGTCTGGGGGGTTACACCGGGGAGCTGTTTTTT.